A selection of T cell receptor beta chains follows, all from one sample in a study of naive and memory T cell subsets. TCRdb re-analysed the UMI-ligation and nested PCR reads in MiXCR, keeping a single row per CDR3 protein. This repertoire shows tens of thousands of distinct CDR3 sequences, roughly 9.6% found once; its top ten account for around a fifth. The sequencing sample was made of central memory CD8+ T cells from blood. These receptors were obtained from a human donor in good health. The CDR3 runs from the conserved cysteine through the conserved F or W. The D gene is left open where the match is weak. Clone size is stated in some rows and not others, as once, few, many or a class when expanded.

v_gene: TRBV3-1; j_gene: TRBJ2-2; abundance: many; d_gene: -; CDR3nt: TGTGCCAGCAGCCAAGATTTCTCAGGGGGGATCACCGGGGAGCTGTTTTTT; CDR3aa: CASSQDFSGGITGELFF
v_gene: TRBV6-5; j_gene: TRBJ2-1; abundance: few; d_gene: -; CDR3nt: TGTGCCAGCAGTTATTCTCTAGTCGGCGAGCAGTTCTTC; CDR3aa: CASSYSLVGEQFF
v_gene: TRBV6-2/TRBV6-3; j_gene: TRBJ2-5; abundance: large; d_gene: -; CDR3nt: TGTGCCAGCGGGGGTTCGGAACAAGAGACCCAGTACTTC; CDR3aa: CASGGSEQETQYF
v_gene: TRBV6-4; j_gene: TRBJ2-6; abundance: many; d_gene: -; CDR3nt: TGTGCCAGCAGTGCTTCAGGCGGCTCTGGGGCCAACGTCCTGACTTTC; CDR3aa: CASSASGGSGANVLTF
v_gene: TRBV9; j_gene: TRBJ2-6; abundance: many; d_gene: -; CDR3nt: TGTGCCAGCAGCTGGAAGCGGTGGGGGGCCAACGTCCTGACTTTC; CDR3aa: CASSWKRWGANVLTF
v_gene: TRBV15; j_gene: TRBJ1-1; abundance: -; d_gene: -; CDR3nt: TGTGCCACCGAGCAACCGGGACCGAACACTGAAGCTTTCTTT; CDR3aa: CATEQPGPNTEAFF
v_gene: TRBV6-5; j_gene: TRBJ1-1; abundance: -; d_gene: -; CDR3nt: TGTGCCAGCAGTTACTCGCAGGGCGTGGAAACTGGAGCTTTCTTT; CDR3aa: CASSYSQGVETGAFF
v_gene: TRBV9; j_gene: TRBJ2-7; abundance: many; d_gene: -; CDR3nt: TGTGCCAGCAGCGTAGGTCAGTCTCCCCACGAGCAGTACTTC; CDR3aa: CASSVGQSPHEQYF
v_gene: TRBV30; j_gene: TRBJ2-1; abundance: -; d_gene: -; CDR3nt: TGTGCCTGGAGTGGAGGGAATGAGCAGTTCTTC; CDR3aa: CAWSGGNEQFF
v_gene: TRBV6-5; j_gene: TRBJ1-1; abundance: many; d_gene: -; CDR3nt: TGTGCCAGCAGTTTCCGGATGAACACTGAAGCTTTCTTT; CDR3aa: CASSFRMNTEAFF
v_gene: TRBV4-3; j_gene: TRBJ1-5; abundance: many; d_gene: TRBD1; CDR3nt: TGCGCCAGCAGCCAAGATCCAGGGGGCGCGGGGCAGCCCCAGCATTTT; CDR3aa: CASSQDPGGAGQPQHF
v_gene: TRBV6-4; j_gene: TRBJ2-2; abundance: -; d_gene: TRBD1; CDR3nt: TGTGCCAGCAGTGATTTTGGTTTGGGACAGGGTCCGATCGAGGAGCTGTTTTTT; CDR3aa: CASSDFGLGQGPIEELFF
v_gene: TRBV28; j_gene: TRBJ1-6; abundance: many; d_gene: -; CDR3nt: TGTGCCAGCAGTTTGGGGGTCTGGTCACCCCTCCACTTT; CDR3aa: CASSLGVWSPLHF
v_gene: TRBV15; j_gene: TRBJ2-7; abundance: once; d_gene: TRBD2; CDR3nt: TGTGCCACCAGAACGAGAGGACTAGTGGACCACTCCTACGAGCAGTACTTC; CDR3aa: CATRTRGLVDHSYEQYF
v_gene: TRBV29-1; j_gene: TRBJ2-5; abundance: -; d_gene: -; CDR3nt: TGCAGCGTTGATGTACGAGGGGGAGGCCAAGAGACCCAGTACTTC; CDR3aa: CSVDVRGGGQETQYF
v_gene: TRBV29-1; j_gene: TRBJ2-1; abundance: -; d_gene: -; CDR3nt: TGCAGCGTTGAAGATTTTGGACTAGGGGGTAATGAGCAGTTCTTC; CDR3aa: CSVEDFGLGGNEQFF
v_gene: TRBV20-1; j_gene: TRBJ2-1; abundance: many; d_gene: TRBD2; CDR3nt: TGCAGTGCTAGAGAGACTAGCGGGAGAGAGCAGTTCTTC; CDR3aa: CSARETSGREQFF
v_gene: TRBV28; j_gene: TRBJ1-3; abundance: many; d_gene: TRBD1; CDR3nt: TGTGCCAGCAGTCTGCCACAGGGGATCTCTGGAAACACCATATATTTT; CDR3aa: CASSLPQGISGNTIYF
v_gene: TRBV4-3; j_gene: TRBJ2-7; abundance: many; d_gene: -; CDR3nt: TGCGCCAGCAGCCAAGCTCAGGGGGGGGCCTACGAGCAGTACTTC; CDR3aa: CASSQAQGGAYEQYF
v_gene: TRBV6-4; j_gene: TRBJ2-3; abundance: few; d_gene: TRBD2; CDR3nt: TGTGCCAGCAGTTCCTTAGCGGGGAGCACAGATACGCAGTATTTT; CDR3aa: CASSSLAGSTDTQYF
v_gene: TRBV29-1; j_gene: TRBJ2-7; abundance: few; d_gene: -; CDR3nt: TGCAGCGTTGAGCACGAGCCTTCCTACGAGCAGTACTTC; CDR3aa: CSVEHEPSYEQYF
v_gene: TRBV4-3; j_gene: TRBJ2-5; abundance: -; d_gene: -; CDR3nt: TGCGCCAGCAGCCAAGCCCTAGGATGGCGGGAAGAGACCCAGTACTTC; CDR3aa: CASSQALGWREETQYF
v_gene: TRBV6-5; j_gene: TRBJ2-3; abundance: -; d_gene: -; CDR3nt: TGTGCCAGCAGTTCCACATCCACAGATACGCAGTATTTT; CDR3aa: CASSSTSTDTQYF
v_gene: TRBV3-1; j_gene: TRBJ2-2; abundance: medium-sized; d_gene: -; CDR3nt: TGTGCCAGCAGCCTAGGGTACGGGGAGCTGTTTTTT; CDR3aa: CASSLGYGELFF
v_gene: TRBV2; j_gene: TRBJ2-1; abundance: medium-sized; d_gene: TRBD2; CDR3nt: TGTGCCAGCAGTGAAAGCGGGAGTATCTACAATGAGCAGTTCTTC; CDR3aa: CASSESGSIYNEQFF
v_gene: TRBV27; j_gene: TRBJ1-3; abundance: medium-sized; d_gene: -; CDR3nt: TGTGCCAGCAGTCCCCAGGATTCTGGAAACACCATATATTTT; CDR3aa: CASSPQDSGNTIYF
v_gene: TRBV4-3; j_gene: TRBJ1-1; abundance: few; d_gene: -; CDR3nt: TGCGCCAGCAGCCAAGACCTGGGAGGAGGGGCAGGTGAAGCTTTCTTT; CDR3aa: CASSQDLGGGAGEAFF
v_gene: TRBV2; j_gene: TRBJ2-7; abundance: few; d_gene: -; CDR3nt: TGTGCCACGGGACCCGTGACGTGGGAGCAGTACTTC; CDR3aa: CATGPVTWEQYF
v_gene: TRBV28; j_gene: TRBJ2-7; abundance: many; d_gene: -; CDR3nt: TGTGCCAGCAGCATCGAGGGGATCTACGAGCAGTACTTC; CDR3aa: CASSIEGIYEQYF
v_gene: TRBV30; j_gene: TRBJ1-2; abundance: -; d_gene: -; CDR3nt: TGTGCCTGGAGTGTGGGGTTTCTCTATGGCTACACCTTC; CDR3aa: CAWSVGFLYGYTF
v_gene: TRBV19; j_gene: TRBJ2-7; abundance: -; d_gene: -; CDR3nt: TGTGCCAGTAGTCATCGGACAAGCTACGAGCAGTACTTC; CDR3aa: CASSHRTSYEQYF
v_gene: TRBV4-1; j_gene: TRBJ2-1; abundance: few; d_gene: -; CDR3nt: TGCGCCAGCAGCCAAGGGCTAGACTCCTACAATGAGCAGTTCTTC; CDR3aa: CASSQGLDSYNEQFF
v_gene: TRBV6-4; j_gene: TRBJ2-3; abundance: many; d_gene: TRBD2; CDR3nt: TGTGCCAGCAGTGACTCCCTAGCGGGAGGATTAGATACGCAGTATTTT; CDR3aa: CASSDSLAGGLDTQYF
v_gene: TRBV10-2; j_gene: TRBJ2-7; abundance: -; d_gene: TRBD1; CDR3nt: TGCGCCAGCAGTGCAAACAGGGGGAACGAGCAGTACTTC; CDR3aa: CASSANRGNEQYF
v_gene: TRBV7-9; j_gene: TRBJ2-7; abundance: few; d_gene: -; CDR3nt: TGTGCCAGCAGCTTAGCGGCTAGCTACGAGCAGTACTTC; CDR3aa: CASSLAASYEQYF